In its sample, the clone carrying this T cell receptor beta chain was seen once. Its matching antigen is unknown. These data originate in a study of T cell responses to AZD1222 COVID-19 vaccine. Study conclusions and caveats: Donors were chiefly white British, with a greater number of females, and clonal diversity was perhaps underestimated. Regions 160-218 and 743-854 held dominance among vaccine-associated CD4 TCRs, which spanned spike. Repertoire sampling occurred only after the peak T cell response. Regions left unmutated in variants are reportedly the target of nearly half of spike-specific TCRs.

Germline V gene lookup returns CDR1 SNHLY and CDR2 FYNNEI. V was cut by 3 bases and J by 7 bases, with 10 bases left in between. This CDR3 comprises 13 residues. Measured with immunoSEQ multiplex PCR; TCRdb has only the in-frame clones, and not every one. The data show around 140,000 clones, 80% to 95% seen once. Sequences were derived from peripheral blood, sampled on day 0 of MenACWY control vaccination. The chain carries TRBV2 and TRBJ1-5, with D hard to call. This clonotype originated in an adult in good health. The CDR3 nucleotides are TGTGCCAGCAGTGATTCAGTGGTGCAGCCCCAGCATTTT. It specifies CASSDSVVQPQHF.